This is a list of T cell receptor beta chains from one sample in a study of T cell repertoires in cytomegalovirus infection. Antigens for these TCRs are unknown. Each CDR3 protein is one row after TCRdb ran MiXCR on the reads. The table shows fewer than 650,000 distinct CDR3 sequences, with roughly 42% occurring only once. The sequenced sample was cultured PBMCs, obtained from culture after CMV antigen stimulation. The receptors were gathered from a human donor in good health (CMV status not recorded). Some clones in this sample may be carry-over from other donors' samples. Each CDR3 is given with its conserved first and last residue. Each record gives: D gene, J gene, CDR3 length, clone size, V gene, CDR3 DNA, CDR3 protein. A D gene is named only where the DNA matches it firmly. The size entry is marked missing in some rows and otherwise reads once, few, many or a size class.

>TRBD1|TRBJ1-5|14|few|TRBV12-3/TRBV12-4
TGTGCCAGCAGTACAGGGGGCTCCGGCCAGCCCCAGCATTTT
CASSTGGSGQPQHF
>.|TRBJ1-4|14|.|TRBV4-1
TGCGCCAGCAGCCGACGAGGGGGAGTTGAAAAACTGTTTTTT
CASSRRGGVEKLFF
>.|TRBJ1-5|15|.|TRBV2
TGTGCCAGCAGTGAAGGGGCCAGTAGAAATCAGCCCCAGCATTTT
CASSEGASRNQPQHF
>.|TRBJ1-5|14|few|TRBV7-9
TGTGCCAGCAGCTTAGAATCGAGGAATCAGCCCCAGCATTTT
CASSLESRNQPQHF
>TRBD1|TRBJ2-7|12|.|TRBV2
TGTGCCAGCGGGACAGCCGCTCACGAGCAGTACTTC
CASGTAAHEQYF
>.|TRBJ2-2|15|.|TRBV27
TGTGCCAGCAGTTGGGACCCCTGGGGGACCGGGGAGCTGTTTTTT
CASSWDPWGTGELFF
>.|TRBJ1-3|12|.|TRBV30
TGTGCCTGGACCCAATCTGGAAACACCATATATTTT
CAWTQSGNTIYF
>.|TRBJ2-1|17|.|TRBV11-2
TGTGCCAGCAGCTTAGATCTAAGTGGGGGTGCTTACAATGAGCAGTTCTTC
CASSLDLSGGAYNEQFF
>.|TRBJ2-3|15|few|TRBV6-2/TRBV6-3
TGTGCCAGCAGTCGGGGACATCTTAACACAGATACGCAGTATTTT
CASSRGHLNTDTQYF
>.|TRBJ2-7|16|.|TRBV28
TGTGCCAGCAGTTTAATTACCAGGGAAAGTTCCTACGAGCAGTACTTC
CASSLITRESSYEQYF
>.|TRBJ1-1|15|.|TRBV19
TGTGCCAGTAGTATTACATTGCGGCAGAACACTGAAGCTTTCTTT
CASSITLRQNTEAFF
>.|TRBJ1-6|14|few|TRBV28
TGTGCCAGCAGTTCCCCCTTTCGGGTTTCACCCCTCCACTTT
CASSSPFRVSPLHF
>.|TRBJ2-7|13|.|TRBV19
TGTGCCAGCGGAGTAGGTACTGACTACGAGCAGTACTTC
CASGVGTDYEQYF
>.|TRBJ1-1|15|.|TRBV11-2
TGTGCCAGCAGCCCCAGCAGGGGAAAGGACACTGAAGCTTTCTTT
CASSPSRGKDTEAFF
>.|TRBJ2-2|15|few|TRBV6-1
TGTGCCAGCAGTGTGTCGGCAGGGTGGACCGGGGAGCTGTTTTTT
CASSVSAGWTGELFF
>.|TRBJ1-4|14|few|TRBV19
TGTGCCAGTACCCATGGGGCAACTAATGAAAAACTGTTTTTT
CASTHGATNEKLFF
>.|TRBJ1-1|14|.|TRBV12-3/TRBV12-4
TGTGCCAGCAGCCGGGAGCGCATGAACACTGAAGCTTTCTTT
CASSRERMNTEAFF
>TRBD2|TRBJ2-5|18|many|TRBV6-2/TRBV6-3
TGTGCCAGCAGTTACGGGCGGACTAGCGGGGCGTACCAAGAGACCCAGTACTTC
CASSYGRTSGAYQETQYF
>TRBD2|TRBJ2-3|16|.|TRBV19
TGTGCCAGCCGTCCACATAGCGGGGGGGCCGGAGATACGCAGTATTTT
CASRPHSGGAGDTQYF
>.|TRBJ2-1|14|many|TRBV7-2
TGTGCCAGCAGTCCCCGGGACTCGTACAATGAGCAGTTCTTC
CASSPRDSYNEQFF
>.|TRBJ2-3|13|few|TRBV7-2
TGTGCCAGCAGCACACAAGGGTACGATACGCAGTATTTT
CASSTQGYDTQYF
>.|TRBJ1-2|12|.|TRBV12-3/TRBV12-4
TGTGCCAGCAGTCTACGGTCCTATGGCTACACCTTC
CASSLRSYGYTF
>.|TRBJ2-5|15|.|TRBV2
TGTGCCAGCAGTGAAGGGGGCAGGGGACGGGAGACCCAGTACTTC
CASSEGGRGRETQYF
>.|TRBJ2-5|13|.|TRBV7-2
TGTGCCAGCAGCTTTGTCCGGGAGGAGACCCAGTACTTC
CASSFVREETQYF
>TRBD2|TRBJ2-2|15|.|TRBV2
TGTGCCAGCAGACAGACTAGCGGTGGTGCCGGGGAGCTGTTTTTT
CASRQTSGGAGELFF
>TRBD2|TRBJ2-5|14|few|TRBV12-3/TRBV12-4
TGTGCCAGCAGTGCGAGCGGGGGGGCGGGGACCCAGTACTTC
CASSASGGAGTQYF
>.|TRBJ1-5|13|few|TRBV12-3/TRBV12-4
TGTGCCAGCAGTTTAGAGGATTATCAGCCCCAGCATTTT
CASSLEDYQPQHF
>.|TRBJ2-7|14|.|TRBV12-3/TRBV12-4
TGTGCCAGCAGTTTAGGTGTCACCTCTTGGGAGCAGTACTTC
CASSLGVTSWEQYF
>.|TRBJ2-7|12|many|TRBV11-2
TGTGCCAGCAGCTCCAACAGCTACGAGCAGTACTTC
CASSSNSYEQYF
>.|TRBJ2-7|12|.|TRBV12-3/TRBV12-4
TGTGCCAGCAGTTATGGACGATACGAGCAGTACTTC
CASSYGRYEQYF
>.|TRBJ2-2|15|.|TRBV4-1
TGCGCCAGCAGCCGATCACATGGGAACACCGGGGAGCTGTTTTTT
CASSRSHGNTGELFF
>.|TRBJ2-7|13|.|TRBV20-1
TGCAGTCAGAAAAAGCAGGGATCCTACGAGCAGTACTTC
CSQKKQGSYEQYF
>.|TRBJ1-5|13|many|TRBV7-2
TGTGCCAGCAGCTTAGCGCGGGATCAGCCCCAGCATTTT
CASSLARDQPQHF
>.|TRBJ2-1|13|.|TRBV7-2
TGTGCCAGCAGCGCGCCCCTTCCCAATGAGCAGTTCTTC
CASSAPLPNEQFF
>TRBD1|TRBJ2-1|14|.|TRBV7-9
TGTGCCAGCAGCTTCGGACAGGCCTACAATGAGCAGTTCTTC
CASSFGQAYNEQFF
>.|TRBJ2-5|18|.|TRBV11-2
TGTGCCAGCCGTCAGGGTCTGGGCGGGACAGAGAACCAAGAGACCCAGTACTTC
CASRQGLGGTENQETQYF
>.|TRBJ1-5|13|.|TRBV7-9
TGTGCCAGCAGCAAGGACGGGGATCAGCCCCAGCATTTT
CASSKDGDQPQHF
>TRBD1|TRBJ1-1|13|.|TRBV15
TGTGCCACCAGCCCCCGAGAGGGGGCAGAAGCTTTCTTT
CATSPREGAEAFF
>.|TRBJ2-7|15|.|TRBV12-3/TRBV12-4
TGTGCCAGCAGTTTATCCCAGGACGTTGCCTACGAGCAGTACTTC
CASSLSQDVAYEQYF
>.|TRBJ1-1|15|.|TRBV20-1
TGCAGTGCCCGACAGGCTATTCCTATGAACACTGAAGCTTTCTTT
CSARQAIPMNTEAFF
>TRBD1|TRBJ2-7|14|few|TRBV18
TGTGCCAGCTCCCAAGGACAGGAATCCTACGAGCAGTACTTC
CASSQGQESYEQYF
>TRBD2|TRBJ2-3|16|few|TRBV7-2
TGTGCCAGCAGCTTAGCTCTACTAGCGGGCACAGATACGCAGTATTTT
CASSLALLAGTDTQYF
>TRBD2|TRBJ2-1|16|few|TRBV12-3/TRBV12-4
TGTGCCAGCAGTTTCTCGACTAGCGGGCTGTACAATGAGCAGTTCTTC
CASSFSTSGLYNEQFF
>TRBD1|TRBJ1-2|13|few|TRBV11-2
TGTGCCAGCAGCTTGCATGGGACAGGTGGCTACACCTTC
CASSLHGTGGYTF
>.|TRBJ2-1|16|.|TRBV6-1
TGTGCCAGCAGCCGAAACAGGGTTAGCTCCTACAATGAGCAGTTCTTC
CASSRNRVSSYNEQFF
>.|TRBJ2-7|15|.|TRBV6-5
TGTGCCAGCTCCGAAACAGGGCTGGGGGCCTACGAGCAGTACTTC
CASSETGLGAYEQYF
>TRBD2|TRBJ2-5|14|few|TRBV7-2
TGTGCCAGCAGCTTAGCCGCGGGAGACGAGACCCAGTACTTC
CASSLAAGDETQYF
>TRBD2|TRBJ2-1|13|.|TRBV7-2
TGTGCCAGCAGCGCCCTTCAGGGAGGGGAGCAGTTCTTC
CASSALQGGEQFF
>.|TRBJ1-2|11|.|TRBV6-1
TGTGCCAGCAGTGAAGCGGAGCGGCCCCATTTC
CASSEAERPHF
>TRBD1|TRBJ2-7|13|.|TRBV12-3/TRBV12-4
TGTGCCAGCACCATAACAGGGGGCCACGAGCAGTACTTC
CASTITGGHEQYF